Listed below are T cell receptor beta chains from one sample, sequenced in a study of CD8 T cells in ankylosing spondylitis. Using its own MiXCR run on the 5' RACE reads, TCRdb lists one record per CDR3 protein. The repertoire includes a few hundred thousand distinct CDR3 sequences, more than 9% of them detected once, and 21% sits in the top ten. The specimen sequenced was blood, either unsorted or a sorted T cell fraction (not recorded which). The receptors were sampled from a male donor with ankylosing spondylitis or in good health (not recorded which). CDR3s include the opening cysteine and the closing phenylalanine or tryptophan. The order of the fields is CDR3 DNA, CDR3 protein, J gene, V gene, D gene, clone size. D genes are given only for firm matches. The size field is filled for only some rows; it gives once, few, many or a size class.

TGCGCCAGCAGCCTAGGACAGGGAGGCCACGAGCAGTACTTC | CASSLGQGGHEQYF | TRBJ2-7 | TRBV5-1 | TRBD1 | many
TGTGCCAGCAGACCTCCGGGGGCTATCACTGAAGCTTTCTTT | CASRPPGAITEAFF | TRBJ1-1 | TRBV27 | . | many
TGTGCCAGCAGTTTAGGCAGGGGTGGCAATCAGCCCCAGCATTTT | CASSLGRGGNQPQHF | TRBJ1-5 | TRBV12-3/TRBV12-4 | . | few
TGTGCCAGCAGTTTGTGGGGCACAGATACGCAGTATTTT | CASSLWGTDTQYF | TRBJ2-3 | TRBV27 | . | .
TGTGCCAGCATGCACCCCTCGGCAGGGGAAGATGAAAAACTGTTTTTT | CASMHPSAGEDEKLFF | TRBJ1-4 | TRBV19 | . | few
TGCGCCAGCAGCTTCGGGACTACCATAGGAGATACGCAGTATTTT | CASSFGTTIGDTQYF | TRBJ2-3 | TRBV5-1 | TRBD2 | many
TGCGCCAGCAGCGTCCAACCGGACAGGACTGAAGCTTTCTTT | CASSVQPDRTEAFF | TRBJ1-1 | TRBV5-1 | TRBD1 | .
TGCGCCAGCAGTCGGACTAGCGGGGGGAACTCCTACGAGCAGTACTTC | CASSRTSGGNSYEQYF | TRBJ2-7 | TRBV5-1 | TRBD2 | few
TGTGCCTGGAGTGCCCAGGGTGATACGCAGTATTTT | CAWSAQGDTQYF | TRBJ2-3 | TRBV30 | . | .
TGCAGTGCTGGGGGACAGGGGGCGGCTGTAAGCAATCAGCCCCAGCATTTT | CSAGGQGAAVSNQPQHF | TRBJ1-5 | TRBV20-1 | TRBD1 | .
TGCGCCAGCAGCTTGGAAACTGGGGGAGGTGAGACCCAGTACTTC | CASSLETGGGETQYF | TRBJ2-5 | TRBV5-1 | . | many
TGTGCCAGCAGTTTAGGGACAAGCAAGCGGGGCTACACCTTC | CASSLGTSKRGYTF | TRBJ1-2 | TRBV12-3/TRBV12-4 | . | many
TGTGCCAGCAGCCACGGGACTAGCGGGGGAAACACCGGGGAGCTGTTTTTT | CASSHGTSGGNTGELFF | TRBJ2-2 | TRBV3-1 | TRBD2 | few
TGCAGCGTTGCGTCCTTCCGGCCCGACGAGCAGTACTTC | CSVASFRPDEQYF | TRBJ2-7 | TRBV29-1 | . | many
TGTGCCAGCAGCGCTAGGGACACCGGGGAGCTGTTTTTT | CASSARDTGELFF | TRBJ2-2 | TRBV7-3 | . | few
TGTGCCAGCAGTGAAACCCGGGACTACAATGAGCAGTTCTTC | CASSETRDYNEQFF | TRBJ2-1 | TRBV2 | . | many
TGCGCCAGCAGCTTGAGCTGGTCCAACGAGCAGTACTTC | CASSLSWSNEQYF | TRBJ2-7 | TRBV5-1 | . | many
TGTGCCAGCAGCTTAGATCGCTACAATGAGCAGTTCTTC | CASSLDRYNEQFF | TRBJ2-1 | TRBV11-2 | . | few
TGTGCCAGCAGCCTCAGCCTAGCGGGGTCCTACAATGAGCAGTTCTTC | CASSLSLAGSYNEQFF | TRBJ2-1 | TRBV7-3 | TRBD2 | many
TGTGCCAGCACCGGGGTGGCGGGGGGGAACACCGGGGAGCTGTTTTTT | CASTGVAGGNTGELFF | TRBJ2-2 | TRBV2 | TRBD2 | .
TGTGCCAGCAGACCGGGACTAGCGACAGATACGCAGTATTTT | CASRPGLATDTQYF | TRBJ2-3 | TRBV2 | TRBD2 | few
TGCGCCAGCAGCTTAACCGGGACAGGGGGAAATCAGCCCCAGCATTTT | CASSLTGTGGNQPQHF | TRBJ1-5 | TRBV5-1 | TRBD1 | many